These 26 T cell receptor beta chains were sequenced from one sample in a study of T cells after yellow fever vaccination. One entry per CDR3 protein, called by TCRdb with MiXCR from the 5' RACE reads. This table has a few hundred thousand distinct CDR3 sequences, 4.1% appearing once. The specimen was PBMCs, collected 5 days after the yellow fever booster vaccination. The receptors were sampled from a man aged 18-30 years who received the YFV17D yellow fever vaccine.

The rearrangement uses TRBV5-1 and TRBJ2-7; tentatively, D is TRBD1 (5 bases). Per germline, CDR1 SGHRS and CDR2 YFSETQ. V lost 0 bases and J lost 2, with 9 bases in between. This CDR3 has 14 residues. CDR3 coding DNA: TGCGCCAGCAGCTTGGATAGCAGGGCCTACGAGCAGTACGTC. As protein: CASSLDSRAYEQYV.

This clonotype was found many times. V and J are TRBV18 and TRBJ2-5; D possibly corresponds to TRBD2 (5 bases). This CDR3 has 15 residues. CDR1 and CDR2 from the germline V gene are KGHSH and LQKENI. Trimming took off 1 base at V and 2 bases at J, with 11 bases between the two ends. The CDR3 loop is CASSPQPSLQETQYF. The CDR3 DNA is TGTGCCAGCTCACCACAGCCTAGCCTACAAGAGACCCAGTACTTC.

The V call is TRBV7-9, the J call TRBJ1-3, with D perhaps matching TRBD1 (5 bases). Germline loops: CDR1 SEHNR, CDR2 FQNEAQ (reference sequence). Between the trimmed V and J ends, which lost 5 bases and 2 bases, there was a span of 16 bases. This CDR3 contains 16 residues. For the CDR3, the DNA is TGTGCCAGCAGCCCCGGGGAGGGGAAGACTGGAAACACCATATATTTT. Protein: CASSPGEGKTGNTIYF.

This clonotype was seen a handful of times. The chain links TRBV5-1 to TRBJ2-7; no definite D call. The V gene lost 2 bases and the J gene lost 7 bases, with 13 bases spanning the gap. Per germline, CDR1 SGHRS and CDR2 YFSETQ. There are 13 residues in the CDR3. In DNA, the CDR3 is TGCGCCAGCAGCTTATCCCTTCCTCGAGAGCAGTACTTC. Protein product: CASSLSLPREQYF.

This clonotype was picked up a small number of times. This chain uses TRBV29-1 with TRBJ1-2; weak D call: TRBD1 (5 bases). V gave up 1 base and J gave up 4 bases, with 7 bases separating them. This CDR3 contains 12 residues. CDR1 and CDR2 (germline): SQVTM, ANQGSEA. In DNA form, the CDR3 reads TGCAGCGTTGAAGTTCAGGGCTATGGCTACACCTTC. Amino acids: CSVEVQGYGYTF.

This clonotype has more than one count but fewer than ten. The chain carries TRBV5-1 and TRBJ1-1, with a weak D call TRBD1 (6 bases). Per germline, CDR1 SGHRS and CDR2 YFSETQ. V was pared by 5 bases and J by 0 bases, with 14 bases between. The CDR3 is made up of 15 amino acids. The CDR3 region has the DNA TGCGCCAGCAGTGACAGGATGGATATGAACACTGAAGCTTTCTTT. As protein: CASSDRMDMNTEAFF.

The chain joins TRBV6-2 or TRBV6-3 to TRBJ1-2; TRBD1 agrees at 7 bases. The CDR3 has 16 amino acids. The V and J ends lost 3 bases and 5 bases, in that order; junction bases with no gene match: 12. Germline CDR1 reads MNHEY; CDR2 reads SVGEGT. The CDR3 nucleotides read TGTGCCAGCAGTTATCCTTGGACAGGCCTTGGGTATGGCTACACCTTC. It encodes CASSYPWTGLGYGYTF.

This sequence joins TRBV28 and TRBJ2-3; 8 positions match TRBD2. This CDR3 spans 14 amino acids. Germline-derived CDR1 and CDR2 are MDHEN and SYDVKM. The ends lost 7 bases at V and 6 bases at J; junction bases unmatched: 9. The CDR3 loop reads CASTTQRGWDTQYF. The CDR3 DNA follows: TGTGCCAGCACTACCCAGCGGGGGTGGGATACGCAGTATTTT.

This clonotype was counted many times. The rearrangement links TRBV11-2 to TRBJ2-3, with 7 bases matching TRBD2. The length of the CDR3 is 15 residues. The J segment lost 2 bases and the V segment lost 5 bases, leaving 7 bases of the junction unmatched. Germline-derived CDR1 and CDR2 are SGHAT and FQNNGV. The CDR3 sequence: CASSDWGGFTDTQYF. The CDR3 region has the DNA TGTGCCAGCAGCGACTGGGGGGGGTTCACAGATACGCAGTATTTT.

This clonotype was recorded at least ten times. This rearrangement joins TRBV29-1 to TRBJ1-2; 10 nucleotides match TRBD1. The CDR3 totals 16 residues. Germline V lookup: CDR1 SQVTM, CDR2 ANQGSEA. V was pared by 6 bases and J by 1 base, with 11 bases of the junction left unmatched. The CDR3 DNA sequence: TGCAGCGTCCGAGGGGAGCGGGACAGGGGTAACTATGGCTACACCTTC. It codes for CSVRGERDRGNYGYTF.

There are many counts of this clonotype. The chain joins TRBV3-1 to TRBJ1-1; no firm D call. The CDR3 is 12 residues long. The germline gives CDR1 LGHDT, CDR2 YNNKEL (reference sequence). V shed 5 bases and J shed 8 bases, with 12 bases lying between them. As DNA, the CDR3 is TGTGCCAGCAGCGGCGACGGACCCGAAGCTTTCTTT. This codes for CASSGDGPEAFF.

In this sample, this clonotype turned up a few times. The chain employs TRBV4-3 and TRBJ2-3; D is perhaps TRBD1 or TRBD2 (6 bases each). The CDR3 is 16 residues long. V was trimmed by 0 bases and J by 2 bases, leaving 12 bases between them. CDR1 is LGHNA, CDR2 YSLEER, per germline. The CDR3 bases are TGCGCCAGCAGCCAAGATTGGGGGGCCTACACAGATACGCAGTATTTT. It is translated as CASSQDWGAYTDTQYF.

This rearrangement joins TRBV5-4 to TRBJ2-3; D is uncertain. Germline CDR1 reads SGHNT; CDR2 reads YYREEE (reference sequence). This CDR3 region has 12 residues. Trimming stripped 4 bases from V and 13 bases from J, with 16 bases between. CDR3 sequence: CASSPTRAPKYF. The CDR3 DNA follows: TGTGCCAGCAGCCCGACCCGGGCCCCCAAGTATTTT.

This clonotype showed up just once. The chain combines TRBV29-1 with TRBJ2-1; 9 bases line up with TRBD2. Trimming at V came to 2 bases and at J to 6 bases, leaving 14 bases not matched to a gene. In germline, CDR1 is SQVTM, CDR2 ANQGSEA. The CDR3 is 17 amino acids. CDR3 in amino acids: CSVELFASGIKGNEQFF. The CDR3 DNA reads as TGCAGCGTTGAACTTTTCGCTAGCGGGATCAAAGGCAATGAGCAGTTCTTC.

The CDR3 protein is CASSLSGHTFTSTDTQYF. The DNA for the CDR3 is TGTGCCAGCAGCTTAAGTGGACATACCTTCACTAGCACAGATACGCAGTATTTT. The J gene is TRBJ2-3, the V gene TRBV7-3, with D possibly TRBD1 on 5 matching bases. The CDR3 spans 18 residues. Germline CDR1 is SGHTA and CDR2 is FQGTGA. V lost 1 base to trimming and J lost 0 bases, with 17 bases between them.

This clonotype has just a few counts. J is TRBJ2-4 and V is TRBV3-1; the match to TRBD2 covers 7 bases. Germline V gene sequence: CDR1 LGHDT, CDR2 YNNKEL (reference sequence). CDR3 size: 15 residues. J gave up 6 bases and V 6 bases, and 11 bases lay outside the gene matches. The CDR3 sequence: CASSLSGLAVNIQYF. The CDR3 nucleotides are TGTGCCAGCAGTCTTAGCGGGTTAGCCGTAAACATTCAGTACTTC.

This clonotype has a handful of counts. The rearrangement joins TRBV27 to TRBJ2-7; D might be TRBD2 (5 bases). Trimming pared 6 bases from V and 2 bases from J, leaving 11 bases between. Looked up from germline, CDR1 is MNHEY and CDR2 is SMNVEV (reference sequence). The CDR3 contains 13 residues. This CDR3 is CASREDPTYEQYF. The CDR3 DNA reads as TGTGCCAGCAGGGAGGACCCCACCTACGAGCAGTACTTC.

This clonotype has only a few counts. V usage is TRBV7-3 and J usage is TRBJ1-1; 8 nucleotides line up with TRBD1. Trimming cost V 5 bases and J 6 bases; bases outside gene matches: 5. CDR1 and CDR2 (germline): SGHTA, FQGTGA. The CDR3 has 13 residues. This CDR3 is CASSPGTGAEAFF. The CDR3 coding sequence is TGTGCCAGCAGCCCCGGGACAGGAGCTGAAGCTTTCTTT.

There are a few counts of this clonotype. This chain uses TRBV2 with TRBJ2-5; the D is unclear. This CDR3 has 13 residues. The V end was cut by 7 bases, the J end by 1 base, with 10 bases between. The V gene's germline CDR1 is SNHLY and CDR2 FYNNEI. DNA for the CDR3: TGTGCCAGCACTAAGCGAGGCCAAGAGACCCAGTACTTC. Its translation: CASTKRGQETQYF.

The rearrangement links TRBV27 to TRBJ1-2, with 8 bases identical to TRBD1. Germline CDR1 is MNHEY and CDR2 is SMNVEV (reference sequence). The ends lost 5 bases at V and 9 bases at J; junction bases unmatched: 5. The CDR3 consists of 12 residues. The CDR3 spells CASSGYRGSYTF. The CDR3 bases are TGTGCCAGCAGTGGGTACAGGGGGAGCTACACCTTC.

The sample holds many counts of this clonotype. The chain carries TRBV12-3 or TRBV12-4 and TRBJ2-7; 8 bases agree with TRBD2. The CDR3 sequence is 16 residues long. J lost 0 bases, V lost 4 bases, and 8 bases had no gene match. The CDR3 DNA reads TGTGCCAGCAGTTCCCTGACTAGCGTCAGCTCCTACGAGCAGTACTTC. Translating it yields CASSSLTSVSSYEQYF.

Ten or more counts support this clonotype. CDR3 coding DNA: TGTGCCAGCAGAATAGGAGGTTCAGATACGCAGTATTTT. Translated: CASRIGGSDTQYF. The chain carries TRBV7-2 and TRBJ2-3, with D possibly being TRBD2 (5 bases). CDR3 length: 13 residues. Trimming removed 6 bases from V and 4 bases from J, with 11 bases in between. Germline CDR1 and CDR2: SGHTA and FQGNSA.

The CDR3 nucleotides read TGTGCCAGCAGCTCATGGTCATCCCGACAGCTGGGTTACGAGCAGTACTTC. Encoded protein: CASSSWSSRQLGYEQYF. The chain combines TRBV5-5 with TRBJ2-7; the D gene is possibly TRBD1 (5 bases). This CDR3 contains 17 residues. Germline-derived CDR1 and CDR2 are SGHKS and YYEKEE (reference sequence). V lost 3 bases and J 4 bases, leaving 23 bases between the germline ends.

This chain connects TRBV7-2 to TRBJ2-3; 8 bases fit TRBD2. The CDR3 is 15 amino acids. The J segment lost 4 bases and the V segment lost 2 bases, leaving 5 bases of the junction unmatched. Germline CDR1 SGHTA, CDR2 FQGNSA. The CDR3 coding sequence is TGTGCCAGCAGCTTAAGGACGGGGGGGTCAGATACGCAGTATTTT. Translated: CASSLRTGGSDTQYF.

The chain uses TRBV7-9 and TRBJ1-1, with 7 bases lining up with TRBD1. Looked up from germline, CDR1 is SEHNR and CDR2 is FQNEAQ (reference sequence). The CDR3 is made up of 15 amino acids. After removal of 4 bases from V and 0 bases from J, the junction contained 5 bases not matched to a gene. The CDR3 DNA is TGTGCCAGCAGCTCGCCGGGACAGATGAACACTGAAGCTTTCTTT. As protein: CASSSPGQMNTEAFF.

The chain joins TRBV20-1 to TRBJ1-5; D not resolved. The CDR3 length is 13 residues. V gave up 2 bases and J gave up 5 bases, with 10 bases separating them. Germline-derived CDR1 and CDR2 are DFQATT and SNEGSKA (reference sequence). The CDR3 reads CSARPGRDQPQHF. CDR3 DNA: TGCAGTGCTAGACCCGGCCGGGATCAGCCCCAGCATTTT.